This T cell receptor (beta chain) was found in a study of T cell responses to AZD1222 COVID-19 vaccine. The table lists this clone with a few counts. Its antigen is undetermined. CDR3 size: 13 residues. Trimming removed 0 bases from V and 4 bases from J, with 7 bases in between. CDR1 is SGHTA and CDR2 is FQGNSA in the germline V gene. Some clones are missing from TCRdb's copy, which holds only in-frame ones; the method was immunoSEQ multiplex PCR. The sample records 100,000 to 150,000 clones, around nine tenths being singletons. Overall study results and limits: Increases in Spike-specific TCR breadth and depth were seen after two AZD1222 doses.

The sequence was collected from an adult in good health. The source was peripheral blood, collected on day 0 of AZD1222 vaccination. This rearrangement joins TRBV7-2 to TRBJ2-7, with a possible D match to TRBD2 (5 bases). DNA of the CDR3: TGTGCCAGCAGCTTAGCAGGGAGTTACGAGCAGTACTTC. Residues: CASSLAGSYEQYF.